Listed below are T cell receptor beta chains from one sample, sequenced in a study of blood T cell repertoires in COVID-19. The protocol was immunoSEQ multiplex PCR, while the TCRdb copy is restricted to in-frame clones and leaves out a portion. Seen here are around 64,000 clones, about nine tenths observed once, and the top ten hold roughly 10%. The sample comprised peripheral blood. The receptor set was obtained from a young woman with acute or convalescent COVID-19. Each CDR3 is given with its conserved first and last residue. Fields, in order: clone size, D gene, J gene, V gene, CDR3 protein, CDR3 DNA. A D gene is named only where the DNA matches it firmly. Clone size is shown for a subset of rows, as once, few, many or a class of expanded clone.

. | . | TRBJ2-7 | TRBV12-3/TRBV12-4 | CASSPTGTGEQYF | TGTGCCAGCAGTCCCACAGGGACGGGCGAGCAGTACTTC
. | . | TRBJ1-2 | TRBV28 | CASSLDWGSNYGYTF | TGTGCCAGCAGTTTAGACTGGGGCTCTAACTATGGCTACACCTTC
. | . | TRBJ1-1 | TRBV30 | CAWSVIGVGTEAFF | TGTGCCTGGAGTGTGATCGGGGTTGGGACTGAAGCTTTCTTT
. | TRBD2 | TRBJ2-7 | TRBV4-3 | CASSQDELAGGPRYEQYF | TGCGCCAGCAGCCAAGATGAACTAGCGGGAGGGCCGAGGTACGAGCAGTACTTC
. | TRBD1 | TRBJ1-5 | TRBV18 | CASSQSQGGDQPQHF | TGTGCCAGCTCACAATCACAGGGGGGGGATCAGCCCCAGCATTTT
. | TRBD2 | TRBJ2-1 | TRBV9 | CASSVGAGVGGNEQFF | TGTGCCAGCAGCGTAGGAGCGGGAGTAGGGGGCAATGAGCAGTTCTTC
. | TRBD2 | TRBJ2-1 | TRBV30 | CAWSSLAGGNSYEQFF | TGTGCCTGGAGTTCGCTAGCGGGAGGTAATAGCTATGAGCAGTTCTTC
. | . | TRBJ2-5 | TRBV7-8 | CASSLAMGGLTETQYF | TGTGCCAGCAGCTTAGCCATGGGCGGGCTAACAGAGACCCAGTACTTC
. | . | TRBJ2-1 | TRBV20-1 | CSALAGALGFF | TGCAGTGCGCTCGCTGGGGCCCTGGGGTTCTTC
. | . | TRBJ2-1 | TRBV11-2 | CASSLDPGSNEQFF | TGTGCCAGCAGCTTAGATCCGGGAAGCAATGAGCAGTTCTTC
. | . | TRBJ1-3 | TRBV5-5 | CASSLSGSRGNTIYF | TGTGCCAGCAGCTTGTCAGGATCGCGTGGAAACACCATATATTTT
. | . | TRBJ2-3 | TRBV7-2 | CASSQGPGADTQYF | TGTGCCAGCAGCCAAGGGCCGGGGGCAGATACGCAGTATTTT
. | . | TRBJ1-2 | TRBV7-2 | CASSQDAGNYGYTF | TGTGCCAGCAGCCAGGACGCAGGGAACTATGGCTACACCTTC
. | . | TRBJ2-3 | TRBV11-3 | CASSPGGGNTDTQYF | TGTGCCAGCAGCCCCGGCGGAGGCAACACAGATACGCAGTATTTT
once | TRBD2 | TRBJ2-1 | TRBV30 | CGWTSGRNNEQFF | TGTGGGTGGACTAGCGGGAGAAACAATGAGCAGTTCTTC
. | TRBD2 | TRBJ2-1 | TRBV10-2 | CASNSGTSGLNEQFF | TGCGCCAGCAATAGTGGGACTAGCGGGCTGAATGAGCAGTTCTTC
. | . | TRBJ2-5 | TRBV27 | CASSLSSTGPETQYF | TGTGCCAGCAGTTTATCGTCCACAGGGCCAGAGACCCAGTACTTC
. | . | TRBJ1-1 | TRBV4-1 | CASSHKVQPNTEAFF | TGCGCCAGCAGCCACAAGGTACAGCCGAACACTGAAGCTTTCTTT
. | TRBD1 | TRBJ1-2 | TRBV2 | CASSEGTGYGYTF | TGTGCCAGCAGTGAGGGGACAGGGTATGGCTACACCTTC
. | TRBD2 | TRBJ2-2 | TRBV7-2 | CASSLASGYTGELFF | TGTGCCAGCAGCTTGGCTAGCGGTTACACCGGGGAGCTGTTTTTT
. | TRBD1 | TRBJ1-1 | TRBV10-3 | CATGQETNTEAFF | TGTGCCACCGGACAGGAAACGAACACTGAAGCTTTCTTT
. | . | TRBJ1-1 | TRBV5-1 | CASSLNTLNTEAFF | TGCGCCAGCAGCTTAAACACCCTGAACACTGAAGCTTTCTTT
. | . | TRBJ1-2 | TRBV3-1/TRBV3-2 | CASSQEARSYGYTF | TGTGCCAGCAGCCAAGAGGCACGGAGCTATGGCTACACCTTC
. | TRBD2 | TRBJ2-5 | TRBV7-2 | CASSPQSGSRGETQYF | TGTGCCAGCAGCCCTCAGAGCGGGAGTCGGGGGGAGACCCAGTACTTC
. | . | TRBJ2-7 | TRBV13 | CASSVDRFGEQYF | TGTGCCAGCAGCGTCGACAGGTTTGGAGAGCAGTACTTC
. | . | TRBJ1-2 | TRBV6-5 | CATTFRGLGYGYTF | TGTGCCACGACGTTTAGAGGGCTGGGGTATGGCTACACCTTC
. | TRBD1 | TRBJ1-2 | TRBV5-1 | CASSQTGGDGYTF | TGCGCCAGCAGCCAGACAGGGGGTGATGGCTACACCTTC
. | . | TRBJ1-5 | TRBV3-1/TRBV3-2 | CASSPLHQPQHF | TGTGCCAGCAGCCCCCTTCATCAGCCCCAGCATTTT
. | TRBD2 | TRBJ2-3 | TRBV27 | CATSRGSTDTQYF | TGTGCCACCTCGCGGGGGAGCACAGATACGCAGTATTTT
once | TRBD1 | TRBJ2-2 | TRBV2 | CASRNQGAAGELFF | TGTGCCAGCAGGAATCAGGGGGCAGCCGGGGAGCTGTTTTTT
. | . | TRBJ2-5 | TRBV3-1/TRBV3-2 | CASSLRGAQETQYF | TGTGCCAGCAGCCTTCGGGGGGCCCAAGAGACCCAGTACTTC
. | . | TRBJ1-2 | TRBV28 | CASSLGRGYGYTF | TGTGCCAGCAGTTTGGGCAGGGGATATGGCTACACCTTC
few | TRBD1 | TRBJ2-6 | TRBV19 | CASSKGQTSGANVLTF | TGTGCCAGTAGTAAGGGACAGACCTCTGGGGCCAACGTCCTGACTTTC